Below, one T cell receptor beta chain is given with its context. Germline values: CDR1 LNHDA, CDR2 SQIVND (reference sequence). Trimming took 4 bases from V and 1 from J; bases not matched to a gene: 10. This CDR3 comprises 18 residues. These data originate in a study of blood T cell repertoires in COVID-19. Assay: immunoSEQ multiplex PCR; the TCRdb copy retains only in-frame clones and omits some. The sample holds 270,000 or so clones, nearly 90% seen once. This sequence originates from a woman aged 55 to 70 with COVID-19, enrolled during active disease. Specimen: peripheral blood. The chain combines TRBV19 with TRBJ1-6; 7 bases map to TRBD1. The CDR3 DNA sequence: TGTGCCAGTAGTACCTCCAGACAGGGTGGATCCTATAATTCACCCCTCCACTTT. Translated, it gives CASSTSRQGGSYNSPLHF. Full variable domain (missing parts from reference TRBV19 and TRBJ1-6): DGGITQSPKYLFRKEGQNVTLSCEQNLNHDAMYWYRQDPGQGLRLIYYSQIVNDFQKGDIAEGYSVSREKKESFPLTVTSAQKNPTAFYLCASSTSRQGGSYNSPLHFGNGTRLTVT.